The 6 T cell receptor beta chains in this list originate from one sample, sequenced in a study of cytomegalovirus exposure and HLA in healthy donors. In the PCR, 60 Vbeta and 13 Jbeta primers were used. Clones were read by immunoSEQ multiplex PCR, and TCRdb kept only the in-frame ones, dropping some. The sample holds about 150,000 clones; approximately 72% are singletons and the top ten take approximately 3%. Sequenced: PBMCs. Source of these receptors: a man aged 18 to 29 in good health and CMV-seronegative.

This clone was observed once. V usage is TRBV6-4 and J usage is TRBJ2-6; D not certain. The CDR3 spans 15 residues. The V end was cut by 0 bases, the J end by 4 bases, with 7 bases between. CDR1 MRHNA and CDR2 SNTAGT come from the germline V gene. The CDR3 DNA sequence: TGTGCCAGCAGTGACTCTGGCAGAGGGGCCAACGTCCTGACTTTC. Protein product: CASSDSGRGANVLTF.

The gene calls are TRBV18 and TRBJ2-5; D is unclear. The CDR3 is made up of 12 amino acids. Germline V gene lookup returns CDR1 KGHSH and CDR2 LQKENI. Deletions cut 5 bases from V and 2 bases from J, with 6 bases between. This CDR3 is CASSSKQETQYF. CDR3 DNA: TGTGCCAGCTCAAGCAAGCAAGAGACCCAGTACTTC. Looking up the rest from reference TRBV18 and TRBJ2-5 gives the full variable domain: NAGVMQNPRHLVRRRGQEARLRCSPMKGHSHVYWYRQLPEEGLKFMVYLQKENIIDESGMPKERFSAEFPKEGPSILRIQQVVRGDSAAYFCASSSKQETQYFGPGTRLLVL.

This clone was counted a few times. This chain joins TRBV5-1 and TRBJ1-1; 8 nucleotides agree with TRBD1. Germline V gene sequence: CDR1 SGHRS, CDR2 YFSETQ. J gave up 1 base and V 3 bases, and 5 bases lay outside the gene matches. The CDR3 extends over 15 amino acids. CDR3 loop: CASSSSQGGNTEAFF. CDR3 in DNA: TGCGCCAGCAGCTCCTCACAGGGGGGGAACACTGAAGCTTTCTTT.

V usage is TRBV5-1 and J usage is TRBJ2-2, with 11 positions matching TRBD2. The CDR3 contains 17 residues. The V segment lost 4 bases and the J segment 0 bases; nucleotides outside the gene matches: 5. Germline lookup yields CDR1 SGHRS and CDR2 YFSETQ. Here the CDR3 reads CASSGASGGTNTGELFF. DNA for the CDR3: TGCGCCAGCAGCGGCGCTAGCGGGGGGACGAACACCGGGGAGCTGTTTTTT.

The chain has TRBV13 and TRBJ1-6, with 8 bases that match TRBD1. In germline, CDR1 is PRHDT, CDR2 FYEKMQ (reference sequence). V shed 4 bases, J shed 11 bases, and the junction held 1 base outside the gene matches. This CDR3 is built from 12 residues. CDR3 bases: TGTGCCAGCAGCTCGACAGGGGCACCCCTCCACTTT. Protein sequence: CASSSTGAPLHF.

The chain combines TRBV5-5 with TRBJ1-1, with a tentative D call TRBD1 (5 bases). The length of the CDR3 is 14 residues. The V gene's germline CDR1 is SGHKS and CDR2 YYEKEE (reference sequence). Trimming took 1 base from V and 1 from J, leaving 8 bases between them. CDR3 coding DNA: TGTGCCAGCAGCTTGTTTCAGGGGAACACTGAAGCTTTCTTT. Translated, it gives CASSLFQGNTEAFF.